This record looks at one TCR beta chain sequence and its context. The TCR beta CDR3 regions underwent amplification using RNA transcripts as the source. First-round RT-PCR of the TCR CDR3 relied on the HTBI primer set. TCRdb fed the multiplex PCR reads into MiXCR, producing one record per CDR3 protein. The data show about 640,000 distinct CDR3 sequences, with more than 20% seen just once and about 34% held by the top ten. The sample originates from a study of T cells in Graves' hyperthyroidism and ophthalmopathy. Trimming took 3 bases from V and 2 from J, leaving 13 bases between them. This CDR3 has 15 residues.

The clonotype originates from a man younger than 40 with Graves' ophthalmopathy. Specimen: blood. The chain is built from TRBV12-3 or TRBV12-4 and TRBJ2-5, with D unresolved. CDR3 region: CASSFVYTGQETQYF. The CDR3 nucleotides read TGTGCCAGCAGTTTTGTCTATACTGGACAAGAGACCCAGTACTTC.